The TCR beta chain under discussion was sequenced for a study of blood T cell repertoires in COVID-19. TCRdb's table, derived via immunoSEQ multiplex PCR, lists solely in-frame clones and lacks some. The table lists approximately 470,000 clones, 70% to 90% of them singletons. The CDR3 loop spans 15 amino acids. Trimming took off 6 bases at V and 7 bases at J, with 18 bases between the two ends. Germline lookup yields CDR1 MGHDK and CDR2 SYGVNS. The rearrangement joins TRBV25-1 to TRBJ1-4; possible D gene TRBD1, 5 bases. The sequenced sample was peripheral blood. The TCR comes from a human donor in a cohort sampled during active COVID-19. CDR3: CASRITGGAGEKLFF. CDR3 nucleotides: TGTGCCAGCAGAATTACCGGTGGGGCCGGTGAAAAACTGTTTTTT. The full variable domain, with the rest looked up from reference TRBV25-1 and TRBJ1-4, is EADIYQTPRYLVIGTGKKITLECSQTMGHDKMYWYQQDPGMELHLIHYSYGVNSTEKGDLSSESTVSRIRTEHFPLTLESARPSHTSQYLCASRITGGAGEKLFFGSGTQLSVL.